This T cell receptor (beta chain) was obtained from a study of T cell responses to AZD1222 COVID-19 vaccine. Findings and caveats of the study: Regions 160-218 and 743-854 held dominance among vaccine-associated CD4 TCRs, which spanned spike. Epitopes outside B.1.351 and B.1.1.7 mutated regions reportedly drew nearly half of spike TCRs. It should be noted that donors were predominantly white British and more often female, and clonal diversity was possibly underestimated.

About this clone: Antigen unknown.

The method was immunoSEQ multiplex PCR; TCRdb's version includes in-frame clones alone and lacks a portion of them. The sample lists around 120,000 clones, about 90% occurring once. CDR1 is MNHEY, CDR2 SMNVEV, per germline (reference sequence). The V segment lost 5 bases and the J segment 0 bases; nucleotides outside the gene matches: 2. The CDR3 is made up of 14 amino acids. This receptor was taken from an adult in good health. The rearrangement links TRBV27 to TRBJ1-1; the match to TRBD1 covers 8 bases. Sequenced material: peripheral blood, taken on day 0 of AZD1222 vaccination. The CDR3 is CASSTGGLNTEAFF. CDR3 sequence (DNA): TGTGCCAGCAGTACAGGGGGTCTGAACACTGAAGCTTTCTTT.